Below are 6 T cell receptor beta chains sequenced from a single sample in a study of blood T cell repertoires in COVID-19. Assay used: immunoSEQ multiplex PCR; TCRdb lists only in-frame clones, some missing. The sample includes hundreds of thousands of clones, 83% of them seen just once. The sequencing input was peripheral blood. Receptors were obtained from a woman between 40 and 50 years old with active or convalescent COVID-19.

The chain links TRBV24-1 to TRBJ2-1, with 12 positions matching TRBD2. This CDR3 has 18 amino acids. CDR1 is KGHDR and CDR2 is SFDVKD in the germline V gene. V gave up 9 bases and J gave up 0 bases; unmatched junction bases: 11. CDR3 DNA sequence: TGTGCCACCGAAGGACTAGCGGGATCCTTTAGCTCCTACAATGAGCAGTTCTTC. It yields the protein CATEGLAGSFSSYNEQFF.

This clone occurred a few times. This rearrangement joins TRBV9 to TRBJ2-7; TRBD2 aligns across 7 bases. The V and J ends lost 0 bases and 5 bases, in that order; junction bases with no gene match: 8. Germline-derived CDR1 and CDR2 are SGDLS and YYNGEE. The CDR3 consists of 15 residues. The DNA of the CDR3 is TGTGCCAGCAGCGTAGGCGGGAGCGGCCTCAACGAGCAGTACTTC. Its protein product is CASSVGGSGLNEQYF. Together with reference TRBV9 and TRBJ2-7, the CDR3 gives the full variable domain: DSGVTQTPKHLITATGQRVTLRCSPRSGDLSVYWYQQSLDQGLQFLIQYYNGEERAKGNILERFSAQQFPDLHSELNLSSLELGDSALYFCASSVGGSGLNEQYFGPGTRLTVT.

The chain recombines TRBV2 with TRBJ1-2; 7 positions match TRBD1. The V and J ends lost 8 bases and 3 bases, in that order; junction bases with no gene match: 6. The CDR3 totals 13 residues. CDR1 and CDR2 from the germline V gene are SNHLY and FYNNEI. This CDR3 is CASLGTDDYGYTF. Written as DNA, the CDR3 is TGTGCCAGCCTTGGGACAGACGACTATGGCTACACCTTC.

The genes are TRBV5-8 and TRBJ1-2; D is undetermined. From germline, CDR1 is SGHTS and CDR2 YDEGEE. The CDR3 spans 12 residues. Trimming shortened V by 4 bases and J by 4 bases, and 8 bases separated the two germline ends. CDR3 nucleotides: TGTGCCAGCAGCCTGGACTTCTATGGCTACACCTTC. Its translation: CASSLDFYGYTF.

In this sample, this clone turned up a few times. CDR3 region: CASSQDVRDTNYGYTF. For the CDR3, the DNA is TGCGCCAGCAGCCAAGATGTCCGGGATACTAACTATGGCTACACCTTC. The chain links TRBV4-1 to TRBJ1-2; D not resolved. The germline CDR1 and CDR2 sequences are MGHRA and YSYEKL. The ends were cut back, 0 bases at V and 0 bases at J, with 11 bases in the middle. This CDR3 contains 16 residues.

The chain combines TRBV4-2 with TRBJ2-7; D perhaps matches TRBD2 (6 bases). V was shortened by 5 bases and J by 2 bases, with 13 bases between the two germline ends. Germline CDR1 and CDR2: LGHNA and YNFKEQ. CDR3 length equals 14 residues. The CDR3 protein is CASSVRTGAYEQYF. The CDR3 DNA reads as TGTGCCAGCAGCGTCAGGACGGGGGCCTACGAGCAGTACTTC.